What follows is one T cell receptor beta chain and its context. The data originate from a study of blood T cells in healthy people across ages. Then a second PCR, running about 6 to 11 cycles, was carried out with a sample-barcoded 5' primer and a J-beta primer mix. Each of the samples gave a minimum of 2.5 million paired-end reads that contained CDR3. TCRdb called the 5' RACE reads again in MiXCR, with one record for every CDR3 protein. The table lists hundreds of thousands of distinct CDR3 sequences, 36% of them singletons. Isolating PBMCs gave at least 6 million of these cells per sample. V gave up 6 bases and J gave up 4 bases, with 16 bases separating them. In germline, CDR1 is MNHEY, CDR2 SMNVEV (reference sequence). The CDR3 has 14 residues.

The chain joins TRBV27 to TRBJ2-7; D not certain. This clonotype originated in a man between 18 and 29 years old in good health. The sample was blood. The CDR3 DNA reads TGTGCCAGCAGCCTTAGTAGTTCCCAGTACGAGCAGTACTTC. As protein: CASSLSSSQYEQYF.